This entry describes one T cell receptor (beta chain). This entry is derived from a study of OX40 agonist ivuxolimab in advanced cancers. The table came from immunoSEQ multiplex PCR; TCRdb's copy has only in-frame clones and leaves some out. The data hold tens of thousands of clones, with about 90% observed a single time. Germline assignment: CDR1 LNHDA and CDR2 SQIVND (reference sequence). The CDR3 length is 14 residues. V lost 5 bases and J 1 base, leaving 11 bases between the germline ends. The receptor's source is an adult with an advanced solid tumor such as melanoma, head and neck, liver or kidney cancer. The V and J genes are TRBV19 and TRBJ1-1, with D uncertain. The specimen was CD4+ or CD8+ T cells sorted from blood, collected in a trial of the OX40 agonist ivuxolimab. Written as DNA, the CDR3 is TGTGCCAGTAGTTCGAGGGCTACGAACACTGAAGCTTTCTTT. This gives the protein CASSSRATNTEAFF.